Presented here are 32 T cell receptor beta chains from one specimen sequenced in a study of CD8+ T cells in alopecia areata. Treatment denoted: oral pan-JAK inhibitor, 5-10 mg twice daily. Following extraction, RNA underwent reverse transcription to cDNA, which served as the sequencing template. Data came from immunoSEQ multiplex PCR; TCRdb stores just in-frame clones and leaves some out. The sample comprises approximately 280,000 clones, 58% of which are singletons, and 1.8% rests with the top ten. Sequenced here: CD4+ T cells sorted from blood, sampled at week 24, from a patient treated with tofacitinib. The receptors originated from a human donor with alopecia areata.

The sample holds a few counts of this clone. The V and J genes are TRBV5-5 and TRBJ1-2, with unresolved D. Germline lookup yields CDR1 SGHKS and CDR2 YYEKEE (reference sequence). The V and J ends lost 0 bases and 1 base respectively, with 7 bases between them. The CDR3 has 14 residues. The CDR3 sequence is CASSLGHFNYGYTF. Written as DNA, the CDR3 is TGTGCCAGCAGCTTGGGTCATTTTAACTATGGCTACACCTTC.

The CDR3 sequence: CASSGESMNTEAFF. CDR3 nucleotide sequence: TGTGCCAGCAGTGGGGAATCCATGAACACTGAAGCTTTCTTT. The V and J genes are TRBV2 and TRBJ1-1; D not certain. Germline assignment: CDR1 SNHLY and CDR2 FYNNEI. The V gene lost 4 bases and the J gene lost 0 bases, with 9 bases spanning the gap. The CDR3 extends over 14 amino acids.

The CDR3 sequence: CSVGETSGASGELFF. CDR3 nucleotides: TGCAGCGTTGGGGAAACTAGCGGGGCGAGCGGGGAGCTGTTTTTT. The rearrangement links TRBV29-1 to TRBJ2-2; TRBD2 aligns across 10 bases. Per germline, CDR1 SQVTM and CDR2 ANQGSEA. With V trimmed by 4 bases and J by 7 bases, 9 bases remained unmatched. The CDR3 is made up of 15 amino acids.

This chain links TRBV2 with TRBJ1-2, with 7 positions matching TRBD1. V shed 7 bases and J 6 bases; nucleotides not matched to a gene: 11. Germline CDR1 and CDR2: SNHLY and FYNNEI. This CDR3 has 14 residues. The DNA of the CDR3 is TGTGCCAGCAATAAAGACAGGGTCGATCATGGCTACACCTTC. Residues: CASNKDRVDHGYTF.

This sequence joins TRBV19 and TRBJ1-5; TRBD1 might be the D (5 bases). Germline V lookup: CDR1 LNHDA, CDR2 SQIVND (reference sequence). This CDR3 comprises 14 residues. Trimming left V 6 bases short and J 7 bases short, with 16 bases between. The CDR3 DNA reads as TGTGCCAGTAGGACCCCCGGGGGGGGACAGCCCCAGCATTTT. Residues: CASRTPGGGQPQHF.

This clone was detected only a few times. The J gene is TRBJ2-1, the V gene TRBV29-1; D ambiguous. V was shortened by 4 bases and J by 0 bases, with 13 bases between the two germline ends. The CDR3 totals 15 residues. Germline-derived CDR1 and CDR2 are SQVTM and ANQGSEA. Here the CDR3 reads CSVGLRLDSYNEQFF. In DNA form, the CDR3 reads TGCAGCGTTGGCCTCCGACTGGACTCCTACAATGAGCAGTTCTTC.

The V call is TRBV6-5, the J call TRBJ2-1, with D perhaps TRBD1 (6 bases). Trimming removed 10 bases from V and 7 bases from J, with 23 bases in between. The CDR3 length is 15 residues. Germline V gene data show CDR1 as MNHEY and CDR2 as SVGAGI. Here the CDR3 reads CATSWGQGLRNEQFF. The CDR3, as DNA: TGTGCCACTTCTTGGGGGCAGGGTCTGAGGAATGAGCAGTTCTTC.

The chain recombines TRBV9 with TRBJ2-2, with 7 positions matching TRBD1. CDR3 length: 17 residues. Trimming at V came to 0 bases and at J to 5 bases, leaving 10 bases not matched to a gene. Germline loops: CDR1 SGDLS, CDR2 YYNGEE. The CDR3 nucleotides are TGTGCCAGCAGCGTAGTTAAGGGGGCGGATTCTACCGGGGAGCTGTTTTTT. Protein: CASSVVKGADSTGELFF.

This chain joins TRBV5-1 and TRBJ2-7, with D perhaps matching TRBD1 or TRBD2 (5 bases each). The germline gives CDR1 SGHRS, CDR2 YFSETQ. The V end lost 4 bases, the J end lost 3 bases, and 17 bases lay between the germline ends. This CDR3 is 15 amino acids long. The CDR3 is CASSTPGTELYEQYF. CDR3 in DNA: TGCGCCAGCAGCACGCCCGGGACGGAGCTCTACGAGCAGTACTTC. Complete variable domain (other parts from reference TRBV5-1 and TRBJ2-7): KAGVTQTPRYLIKTRGQQVTLSCSPISGHRSVSWYQQTPGQGLQFLFEYFSETQRNKGNFPGRFSGRQFSNSRSEMNVSTLELGDSALYLCASSTPGTELYEQYFGPGTRLTVT.

The chain has TRBV5-4 and TRBJ2-3; D is possibly TRBD2 (6 bases). This CDR3 is 15 amino acids long. Trimming removed 2 bases at V and 3 bases at J, with 13 bases between. The germline CDR1 and CDR2 sequences are SGHNT and YYREEE (reference sequence). In DNA, the CDR3 is TGTGCCAGCAGCTTTAGGACTAAGGGGACAGATACGCAGTATTTT. It codes for CASSFRTKGTDTQYF.

The gene calls are TRBV7-2 and TRBJ1-4; D unclear. The CDR3 has 15 amino acids. V dropped 1 base and J dropped 8 bases, with 14 bases sitting between them. Germline CDR1 is SGHTA and CDR2 is FQGNSA. The CDR3 DNA reads as TGTGCCAGCAGCTTAGGGTGGCCGTCCGGGGAAAAACTGTTTTTT. Protein sequence: CASSLGWPSGEKLFF.

This clone was seen only a few times. This chain connects TRBV29-1 to TRBJ2-3; possible D gene TRBD1, 6 bases. CDR1 is SQVTM, CDR2 ANQGSEA, per germline. V lost 5 bases and J lost 3, with 9 bases in between. The CDR3 has 12 amino acids. CDR3 sequence: CSVTGQTDTQYF. The CDR3 nucleotides read TGCAGCGTTACTGGACAGACAGATACGCAGTATTTT.

This rearrangement joins TRBV5-1 to TRBJ2-6; 7 nucleotides agree with TRBD1. Trimming removed 6 bases from V and 4 bases from J; junction bases left unmatched: 7. This CDR3 is built from 15 residues. The germline CDR1 and CDR2 sequences are SGHRS and YFSETQ. DNA of the CDR3: TGCGCCAGCACCGCGACAGGGTCCGGGGCCAACGTCCTGACTTTC. Its translation: CASTATGSGANVLTF.

The gene calls are TRBV9 and TRBJ1-6; no clear D gene. Trimming removed 4 bases at V and 11 bases at J, with 10 bases between. CDR3 size: 12 residues. From germline, CDR1 is SGDLS and CDR2 YYNGEE. The CDR3 DNA reads as TGTGCCAGCAGCCCCGACGGGCCACCCCTCCACTTT. Translating gives CASSPDGPPLHF.

This clone was recorded only once. The chain has TRBV6-5 and TRBJ1-1; perhaps TRBD1 as D (6 bases). Between the trimmed V and J ends, which lost 4 bases and 6 bases, there was a span of 12 bases. This CDR3 has 13 amino acids. CDR1 MNHEY and CDR2 SVGAGI come from the germline V gene. CDR3 bases: TGTGCCAGCAGTTCTCTCGACAGGTCTGAAGCTTTCTTT. It codes for CASSSLDRSEAFF.

The J gene is TRBJ2-3, the V gene TRBV7-2; possible D gene TRBD2, 6 bases. CDR3 size: 15 residues. V was pared by 1 base and J by 4 bases, with 12 bases between. Germline CDR1 and CDR2: SGHTA and FQGNSA. Here the CDR3 DNA reads TGTGCCAGCAGCTTAGGTTCGACTAGTCCAGATACGCAGTATTTT. It encodes CASSLGSTSPDTQYF.

The chain uses TRBV18 and TRBJ2-1; D might be TRBD2 (5 bases). CDR3 length: 15 residues. V was clipped by 3 bases and J by 6 bases, with 15 bases between them. Germline CDR1 reads KGHSH; CDR2 reads LQKENI. The CDR3 bases are TGTGCCAGCTCACCGACCCGGGGTAGGGTCAATGAGCAGTTCTTC. Translating it yields CASSPTRGRVNEQFF.

This chain connects TRBV5-1 to TRBJ2-6; D is possibly TRBD1 (6 bases). The germline V and J ends were trimmed by 3 bases and 1 base, with 8 bases remaining between them. The germline CDR1 and CDR2 sequences are SGHRS and YFSETQ. This CDR3 has 15 amino acids. CDR3: CASSSTGSGANVLTF. The DNA for the CDR3 is TGCGCCAGCAGCTCGACAGGTTCTGGGGCCAACGTCCTGACTTTC. Based on the CDR3 plus reference TRBV5-1 and TRBJ2-6, the full variable domain is KAGVTQTPRYLIKTRGQQVTLSCSPISGHRSVSWYQQTPGQGLQFLFEYFSETQRNKGNFPGRFSGRQFSNSRSEMNVSTLELGDSALYLCASSSTGSGANVLTFGAGSRLTVL.

The chain has TRBV7-9 and TRBJ1-2; 10 nucleotides align to TRBD1. The length of the CDR3 is 16 residues. CDR1 and CDR2 from the germline V gene are SEHNR and FQNEAQ (reference sequence). Unmatched junction bases numbered 8, after V lost 4 bases and J lost 3 bases. CDR3 in DNA: TGTGCCAGCAGCTCACCGACAGGGGGCATTGACTATGGCTACACCTTC. Its protein is CASSSPTGGIDYGYTF.

This chain links TRBV7-2 with TRBJ2-5; TRBD1 aligns across 8 bases. The germline V gene has CDR1 SGHTA and CDR2 FQGNSA. The CDR3 spans 15 residues. With V trimmed by 4 bases and J by 5 bases, 9 bases remained unmatched. CDR3 DNA sequence: TGTGCCAGCAGCTATGGTTCCAGGGGGCGGGAGACCCAGTACTTC. It specifies CASSYGSRGRETQYF.

This clone occurred a few times. The gene calls are TRBV2 and TRBJ1-3; no firm D call. The germline V gene encodes CDR1 SNHLY and CDR2 FYNNEI. V lost 6 bases and J lost 6, with 15 bases in between. The CDR3 loop spans 14 amino acids. The CDR3 reads CASRAGGFLNTIYF. Here the CDR3 DNA reads TGTGCCAGCAGGGCCGGCGGGTTCTTAAACACCATATATTTT.

The chain couples TRBV5-6 to TRBJ1-5; TRBD1 is a possible D gene (5 bases). V was clipped by 0 bases and J by 8 bases, with 6 bases between them. This CDR3 spans 12 amino acids. The germline gives CDR1 SGHDT, CDR2 YYEEEE. CDR3 residues: CASSLVGEPQHF. The CDR3 bases are TGTGCCAGCAGCTTGGTGGGGGAGCCCCAGCATTTT.

The rearrangement joins TRBV11-1 to TRBJ2-4; tentatively, D is TRBD1 or TRBD2 (5 bases each). V lost 5 bases to trimming and J lost 4 bases, with 12 bases between them. CDR3 size: 14 residues. Germline CDR1 is SGHAT and CDR2 is FQDESV (reference sequence). The CDR3 protein is CASSRSREKNIQYF. As DNA, the CDR3 is TGTGCCAGCAGCCGGTCCAGGGAGAAAAACATTCAGTACTTC. Filled out from reference TRBV11-1 and TRBJ2-4, the complete variable domain reads EAEVAQSPRYKITEKSQAVAFWCDPISGHATLYWYRQILGQGPELLVQFQDESVVDDSQLPKDRFSAERLKGVDSTLKIQPAELGDSAMYLCASSRSREKNIQYFGAGTRLSVL.

The chain links TRBV30 to TRBJ2-5, with TRBD2 identical over 13 bases. The CDR3 is 15 amino acids. Germline CDR1 and CDR2: GTSNPN and SVGIG (reference sequence). V gave up 3 bases and J gave up 3 bases; unmatched junction bases: 4. CDR3 nucleotide sequence: TGTGCCTGGAGCCACGGACTAGCGGGGGAAGAGACCCAGTACTTC. It encodes CAWSHGLAGEETQYF.

J is TRBJ1-1 and V is TRBV29-1; D not resolved. CDR3 length equals 13 residues. Trimming removed 7 bases at V and 6 bases at J, with 18 bases between. In germline, CDR1 is SQVTM, CDR2 ANQGSEA. CDR3 residues: CSGCGRLIAEAFF. In nucleotides, the CDR3 is TGCAGCGGCTGTGGCCGCCTGATCGCTGAAGCTTTCTTT.

The chain has TRBV9 and TRBJ2-3, with D perhaps matching TRBD2 (7 bases). V was trimmed by 4 bases and J by 6 bases, leaving 21 bases between them. In germline, CDR1 is SGDLS, CDR2 YYNGEE. The CDR3 loop spans 16 amino acids. CDR3 coding DNA: TGTGCCAGCAGCCCCCTAGGAGGGGGGGTTACGGATACGCAGTATTTT. Translating it yields CASSPLGGGVTDTQYF.

This clone was detected a few times. The CDR3: CASSQDAIRLGQNIQYF. CDR3 nucleotide sequence: TGTGCCAGCAGCCAAGATGCAATTAGACTAGGCCAAAACATTCAGTACTTC. This chain joins TRBV4-2 and TRBJ2-4; a possible D gene is TRBD2 (6 bases). Trimming took off 0 bases at V and 5 bases at J, with 17 bases between the two ends. Germline V gene lookup returns CDR1 LGHNA and CDR2 YNFKEQ. The CDR3 is 17 amino acids.

The chain joins TRBV2 to TRBJ2-3; TRBD2 agrees at 10 bases. J was trimmed by 4 bases and V by 7 bases; bases with no gene match: 5. CDR3 length: 14 amino acids. The germline CDR1 and CDR2 sequences are SNHLY and FYNNEI. The CDR3 nucleotides read TGTGCCAGCACCATAGCGGGGGGTGCAGATACGCAGTATTTT. It is translated as CASTIAGGADTQYF. Full variable domain (outside the CDR3, taken from reference TRBV2 and TRBJ2-3): EPEVTQTPSHQVTQMGQEVILRCVPISNHLYFYWYRQILGQKVEFLVSFYNNEISEKSEIFDDQFSVERPDGSNFTLKIRSTKLEDSAMYFCASTIAGGADTQYFGPGTRLTVL.

In its sample, this clone was seen once. This chain connects TRBV30 to TRBJ1-6, with D perhaps matching TRBD1 (5 bases). The CDR3 totals 15 residues. CDR1 is GTSNPN, CDR2 SVGIG, per germline (reference sequence). V shed 4 bases and J shed 7 bases, with 17 bases lying between them. The CDR3 sequence: CAWMQGPERNSPLHF. The CDR3 region has the DNA TGTGCCTGGATGCAGGGCCCAGAGCGCAATTCACCCCTCCACTTT.

This clone was seen a few times. The V gene is TRBV5-1, the J gene TRBJ2-5, with a tentative D call TRBD2 (5 bases). Trimming left V 4 bases short and J 2 bases short, with 21 bases between. Germline lookup yields CDR1 SGHRS and CDR2 YFSETQ. The CDR3 runs to 17 residues. CDR3: CASSPGASTSGQETQYF. The DNA for the CDR3 is TGCGCCAGCAGCCCCGGCGCGAGCACTAGTGGTCAAGAGACCCAGTACTTC.

The CDR3: CASSASRQEGGELFF. The CDR3 coding sequence is TGCGCCAGCAGCGCCTCCCGACAGGAAGGCGGGGAGCTGTTTTTT. V gene TRBV5-1 combines with J gene TRBJ2-2, with D tentatively TRBD1 (6 bases). The germline V and J ends were trimmed by 4 bases and 7 bases, with 17 bases remaining between them. Germline-derived CDR1 and CDR2 are SGHRS and YFSETQ. This CDR3 has 15 amino acids.

This chain uses TRBV7-9 with TRBJ1-1; a weak D match, TRBD1 (6 bases). The germline V gene encodes CDR1 SEHNR and CDR2 FQNEAQ (reference sequence). V was trimmed by 5 bases and J by 1 base, leaving 17 bases between them. The CDR3 has 16 amino acids. CDR3 sequence reads: CASSARQVRGNTEAFF. The DNA of the CDR3 is TGTGCCAGCAGCGCCAGACAGGTTCGGGGGAACACTGAAGCTTTCTTT.